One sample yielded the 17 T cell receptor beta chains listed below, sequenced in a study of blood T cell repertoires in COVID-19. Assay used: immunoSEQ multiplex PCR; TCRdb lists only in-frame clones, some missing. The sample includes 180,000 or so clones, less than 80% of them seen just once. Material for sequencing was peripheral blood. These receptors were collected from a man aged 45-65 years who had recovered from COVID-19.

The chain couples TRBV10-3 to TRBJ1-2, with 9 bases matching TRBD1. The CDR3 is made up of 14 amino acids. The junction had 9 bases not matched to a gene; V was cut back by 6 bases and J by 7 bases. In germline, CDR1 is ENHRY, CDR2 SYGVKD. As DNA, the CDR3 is TGTGCCATCAGCCCGGGACAGGGATCAGGTGGCTACACCTTC. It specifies CAISPGQGSGGYTF.

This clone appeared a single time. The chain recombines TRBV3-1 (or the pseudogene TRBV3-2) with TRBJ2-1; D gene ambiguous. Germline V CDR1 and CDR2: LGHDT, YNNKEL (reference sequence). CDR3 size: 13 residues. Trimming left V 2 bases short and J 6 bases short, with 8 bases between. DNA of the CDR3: TGTGCCAGCAGCCAAAATAGAGGCAATGAGCAGTTCTTC. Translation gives CASSQNRGNEQFF.

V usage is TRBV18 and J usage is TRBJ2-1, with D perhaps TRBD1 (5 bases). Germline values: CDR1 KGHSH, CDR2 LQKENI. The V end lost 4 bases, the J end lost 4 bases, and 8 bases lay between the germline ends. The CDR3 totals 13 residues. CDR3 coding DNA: TGTGCCAGCTCACACGGACAATACAATGAGCAGTTCTTC. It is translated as CASSHGQYNEQFF. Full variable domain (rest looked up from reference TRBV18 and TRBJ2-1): NAGVMQNPRHLVRRRGQEARLRCSPMKGHSHVYWYRQLPEEGLKFMVYLQKENIIDESGMPKERFSAEFPKEGPSILRIQQVVRGDSAAYFCASSHGQYNEQFFGPGTRLTVL.

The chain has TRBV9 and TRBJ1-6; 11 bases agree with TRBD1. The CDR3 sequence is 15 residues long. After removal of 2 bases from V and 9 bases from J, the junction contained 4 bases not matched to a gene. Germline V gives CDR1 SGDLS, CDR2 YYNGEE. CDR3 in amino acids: CASSVGTGGSSPLHF. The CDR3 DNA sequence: TGTGCCAGCAGCGTTGGGACAGGGGGAAGTTCACCCCTCCACTTT. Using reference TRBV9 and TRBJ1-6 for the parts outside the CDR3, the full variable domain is DSGVTQTPKHLITATGQRVTLRCSPRSGDLSVYWYQQSLDQGLQFLIQYYNGEERAKGNILERFSAQQFPDLHSELNLSSLELGDSALYFCASSVGTGGSSPLHFGNGTRLTVT.

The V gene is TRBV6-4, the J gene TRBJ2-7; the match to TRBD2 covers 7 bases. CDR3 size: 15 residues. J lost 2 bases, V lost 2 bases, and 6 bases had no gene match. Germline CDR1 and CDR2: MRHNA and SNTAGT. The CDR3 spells CASSDPRTRPYEQYF. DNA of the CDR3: TGTGCCAGCAGTGACCCCCGGACTAGACCCTACGAGCAGTACTTC.

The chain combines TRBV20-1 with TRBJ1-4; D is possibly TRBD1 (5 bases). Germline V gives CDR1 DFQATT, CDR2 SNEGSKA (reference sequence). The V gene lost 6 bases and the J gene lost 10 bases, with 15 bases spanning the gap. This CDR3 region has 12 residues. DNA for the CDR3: TGCAGTGCAAGTCCTCCCGGGGGAAAACTGTTTTTT. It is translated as CSASPPGGKLFF.

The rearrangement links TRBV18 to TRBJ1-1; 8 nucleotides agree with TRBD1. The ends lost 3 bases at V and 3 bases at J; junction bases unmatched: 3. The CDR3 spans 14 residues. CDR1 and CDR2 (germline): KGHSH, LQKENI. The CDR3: CASSPGQVYTEAFF. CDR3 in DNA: TGTGCCAGCTCACCGGGACAGGTTTACACTGAAGCTTTCTTT.

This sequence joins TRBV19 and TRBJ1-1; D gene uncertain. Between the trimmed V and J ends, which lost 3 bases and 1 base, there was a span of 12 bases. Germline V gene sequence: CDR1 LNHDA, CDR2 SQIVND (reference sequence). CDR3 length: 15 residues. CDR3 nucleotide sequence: TGTGCCAGTAGTATTGGTACGGGTTGGAACACTGAAGCTTTCTTT. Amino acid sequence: CASSIGTGWNTEAFF.

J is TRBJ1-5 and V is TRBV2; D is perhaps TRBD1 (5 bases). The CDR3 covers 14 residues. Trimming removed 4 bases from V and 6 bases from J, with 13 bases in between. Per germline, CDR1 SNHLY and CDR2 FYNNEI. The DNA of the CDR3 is TGTGCCAGCAGTGCTAGACAGCTTATTCAGCCCCAGCATTTT. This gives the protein CASSARQLIQPQHF.

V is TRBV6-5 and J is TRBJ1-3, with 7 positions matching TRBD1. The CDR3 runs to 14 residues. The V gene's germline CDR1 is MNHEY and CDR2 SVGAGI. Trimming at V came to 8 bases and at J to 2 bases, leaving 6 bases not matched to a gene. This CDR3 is CASRQGRAGNTIYF. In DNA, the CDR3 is TGTGCCAGCCGACAGGGCAGGGCTGGAAACACCATATATTTT.

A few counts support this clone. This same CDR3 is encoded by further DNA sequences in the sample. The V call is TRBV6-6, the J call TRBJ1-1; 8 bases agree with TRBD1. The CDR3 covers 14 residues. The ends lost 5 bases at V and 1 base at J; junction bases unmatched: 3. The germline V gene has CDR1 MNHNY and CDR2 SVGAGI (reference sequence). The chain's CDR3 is CASSPDRANTEAFF. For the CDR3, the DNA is TGTGCCAGCAGTCCGGACAGGGCGAACACTGAAGCTTTCTTT.

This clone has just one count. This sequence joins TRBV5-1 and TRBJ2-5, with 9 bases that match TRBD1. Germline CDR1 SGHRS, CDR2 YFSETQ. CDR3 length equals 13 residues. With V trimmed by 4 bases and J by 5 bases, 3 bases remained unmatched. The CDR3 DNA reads TGCGCCAGCAGCCACAGGGGGCAGGAGACCCAGTACTTC. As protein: CASSHRGQETQYF.

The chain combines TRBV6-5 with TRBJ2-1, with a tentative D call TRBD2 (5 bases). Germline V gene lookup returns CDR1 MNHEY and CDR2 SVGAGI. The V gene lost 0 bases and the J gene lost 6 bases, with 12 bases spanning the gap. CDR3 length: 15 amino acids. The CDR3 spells CASSYSIGLGNEQFF. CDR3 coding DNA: TGTGCCAGCAGTTACTCCATTGGACTGGGCAATGAGCAGTTCTTC.

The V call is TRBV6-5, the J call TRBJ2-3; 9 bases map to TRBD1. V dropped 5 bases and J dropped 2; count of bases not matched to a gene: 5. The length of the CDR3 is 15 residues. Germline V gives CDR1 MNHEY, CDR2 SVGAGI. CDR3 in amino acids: CASSPRTGATDTQYF. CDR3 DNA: TGTGCCAGCAGTCCGCGGACAGGGGCCACAGATACGCAGTATTTT.

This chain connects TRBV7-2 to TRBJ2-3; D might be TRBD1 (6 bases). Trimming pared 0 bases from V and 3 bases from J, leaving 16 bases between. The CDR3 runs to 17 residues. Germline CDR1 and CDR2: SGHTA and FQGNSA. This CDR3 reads CASSLAATGFGTDTQYF. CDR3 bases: TGTGCCAGCAGCTTAGCGGCTACAGGGTTCGGAACAGATACGCAGTATTTT.

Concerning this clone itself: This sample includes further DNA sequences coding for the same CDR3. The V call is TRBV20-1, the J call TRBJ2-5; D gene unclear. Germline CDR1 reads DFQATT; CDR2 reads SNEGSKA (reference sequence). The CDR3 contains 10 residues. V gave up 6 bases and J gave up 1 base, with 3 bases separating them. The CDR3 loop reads CSALQETQYF. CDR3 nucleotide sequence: TGCAGTGCCCTCCAAGAGACCCAGTACTTC.

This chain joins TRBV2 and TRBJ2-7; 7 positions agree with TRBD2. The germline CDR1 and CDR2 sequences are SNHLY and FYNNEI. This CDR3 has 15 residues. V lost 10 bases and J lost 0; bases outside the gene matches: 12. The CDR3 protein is CATRPGAGNSYEQYF. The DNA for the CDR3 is TGTGCCACCCGGCCGGGAGCGGGGAACTCCTACGAGCAGTACTTC.